This TCR beta chain was identified during a study of CD8 T cells in ankylosing spondylitis. By quantitative 5'-RACE with molecular barcodes, the TCR beta libraries were made. TCRdb recomputed calls from the 5' RACE reads with MiXCR, one row per CDR3 protein. The repertoire holds around 440,000 distinct CDR3 sequences, with roughly 15% as singletons. Remarks on this clonotype: As yet, its antigen is unknown.

Study conclusions and caveats: The authors reported significant enrichment of disease-linked clones in matched ankylosing spondylitis synovial fluid. Disease-associated clonotypes exhibited CD8+ identity and were relatively infrequent in peripheral blood. Some of these motif variants have turned up before, in reports on reactive arthritis synovial fluid and blood. A TCR beta motif of eight highly homologous variants appeared characteristic of ankylosing spondylitis blood.

CDR3 length equals 16 residues. Germline-derived CDR1 and CDR2 are ENHRY and SYGVKD. Losses at the gene ends were 4 bases for V and 0 bases for J; bases not matched to a gene: 6. The source material was blood, either unsorted or a sorted T cell fraction (not recorded which). The chain links TRBV10-3 to TRBJ2-1; 7 bases are a match to TRBD1. This clonotype originated in a male donor with ankylosing spondylitis. The CDR3 DNA follows: TGTGCCATCAGTGTGTTCCAGGGGGTCTCCTACAATGAGCAGTTCTTC. It codes for CAISVFQGVSYNEQFF.